This is a list of T cell receptor beta chains from one sample in a study of blood T cell repertoires in COVID-19. Repertoires were generated with immunoSEQ multiplex PCR, while TCRdb's copy carries only in-frame clones and drops some. This table has around 240,000 clones, approximately 83% appearing once. Sequencing was performed on peripheral blood. Receptors were obtained from a woman in her 50s with acute or convalescent COVID-19. CDR3s include the opening cysteine and the closing phenylalanine or tryptophan. A D gene is named only where the DNA matches it firmly. Size is stated for part of the rows, as once, few or many counts, or as a class when the clone is expanded.

d_gene	v_gene	j_gene	abundance	CDR3nt	CDR3aa
TRBD2	TRBV5-1	TRBJ2-1	.	TGCGCCAGCCGACTCGAAAGCGGGAGGGCAGACAATGAGCAGTTCTTC	CASRLESGRADNEQFF
.	TRBV6-2/TRBV6-3	TRBJ1-2	.	TGTGCCAGCAGTTACGAGACTTTCTATGGCTACACCTTC	CASSYETFYGYTF
TRBD1	TRBV5-6	TRBJ2-2	.	TGTGCCAGCAGCCGGGACAGGGCGGGTACCGGGGAGCTGTTTTTT	CASSRDRAGTGELFF
.	TRBV5-3	TRBJ1-2	.	TGTGCCAGAAGCCTGGTGGGGGACTCTAACTATGGCTACACCTTC	CARSLVGDSNYGYTF
TRBD1	TRBV6-2/TRBV6-3	TRBJ1-5	once	TGTGCCAGCAGTTCGTGGACAGGGGCGGGCAATCAGCCCCAGCATTTT	CASSSWTGAGNQPQHF
.	TRBV5-1	TRBJ1-1	.	TGCGCCAGCAGCTTGCCGGACACTGAAGCTTTCTTT	CASSLPDTEAFF
.	TRBV7-2	TRBJ1-3	few	TGTGCCAGCAGCTTAGCAGCGGGAAACACCATATATTTT	CASSLAAGNTIYF
.	TRBV4-1	TRBJ2-1	.	TGCGCCAGCGTCGGGCACAGGGACTCCTACAATGAGCAGTTCTTC	CASVGHRDSYNEQFF
TRBD1	TRBV28	TRBJ1-2	.	TGTGCCAGCAGAAGGCAGGGGGTCACCGCGGGCTATGGCTACACCTTC	CASRRQGVTAGYGYTF
.	TRBV27	TRBJ1-1	.	TGTGCCAGCAGTTCCCATAGGAAGGGGATGAACACTGAAGCTTTCTTT	CASSSHRKGMNTEAFF
.	TRBV28	TRBJ2-2	.	TGTGCCAGCAGTTTAAGTTTAACAGGGACCACCGGGGAGCTGTTTTTT	CASSLSLTGTTGELFF
.	TRBV6-2/TRBV6-3	TRBJ2-1	.	TGTGCCAGCAGTGACCGGGACATCTTGCTCTTC	CASSDRDILLF
.	TRBV7-8	TRBJ1-4	.	TGTGCCAGCAGCTTAGATCCCCAGGTGAAAGGCCCACTGTTTTTT	CASSLDPQVKGPLFF
.	TRBV20-1	TRBJ2-4	.	TGCAGTGCTAGTAAATCGTCCGTTGTCGCGGACATTCAGTACTTC	CSASKSSVVADIQYF
.	TRBV6-6	TRBJ1-5	.	TGTGCCAGCAGCATCGACAGCCACAATCAGCCCCAGCATTTT	CASSIDSHNQPQHF
TRBD1	TRBV18	TRBJ1-3	.	TGTGCCAGCTCATCTACAGGGGACTCCGGAAACACCATATATTTT	CASSSTGDSGNTIYF
TRBD1	TRBV28	TRBJ1-5	.	TGTGCCAGCAGTTTGGGGGGACAGGGCACAACCCCGCATTTT	CASSLGGQGTTPHF
TRBD1	TRBV6-2/TRBV6-3	TRBJ2-1	few	TGTGCCAGCAGCCGGCCGGGACAGGGGGACTACAATGAGCAGTTCTTC	CASSRPGQGDYNEQFF
TRBD2	TRBV30	TRBJ2-1	.	TGTGCCTGGACTAGCGGGGGGCCAGAGCAGTTCTTC	CAWTSGGPEQFF
.	TRBV30	TRBJ2-5	few	TGTGCCTGGAGTGTACAGCAAGAGACCCAGTACTTC	CAWSVQQETQYF
TRBD1	TRBV18	TRBJ1-2	many	TGTGCCAGCTCACAAACCGGGACAGGGAATCTTGGCTACACCTTC	CASSQTGTGNLGYTF
.	TRBV28	TRBJ1-1	.	TGTGCCAGCAGCAACAGGGATACTGGCACTGAAGCTTTCTTT	CASSNRDTGTEAFF
TRBD1	TRBV3-1/TRBV3-2	TRBJ1-4	.	TGTGCCAGCAGCCACAGGGGGCGCAATGAAAAACTGTTTTTT	CASSHRGRNEKLFF
TRBD2	TRBV19	TRBJ2-1	once	TGTGCCAGTACCATTCCTCGGACTAGCGGGAACAATGAGCAGTTCTTC	CASTIPRTSGNNEQFF
.	TRBV9	TRBJ1-1	.	TGTGCCAGCAGCGTAGTAGGCGAGGCTGAAGCTTTCTTT	CASSVVGEAEAFF
TRBD1	TRBV6-5	TRBJ1-2	.	TGTGCCAGCAGGCTTTTTTCAGGGGGCGAGGTCTTCTTC	CASRLFSGGEVFF
.	TRBV7-9	TRBJ1-2	once	TGTGCCAGCAGCTTAGCGGGCGGGCCCTCAAACTATGGCTACACCTTC	CASSLAGGPSNYGYTF
TRBD2	TRBV13	TRBJ2-4	.	TGTGCCAGCAGCCCCCCTTTCGGACTAGCGGGGCCCTCGGGCAAAAACATTCAGTACTTC	CASSPPFGLAGPSGKNIQYF
.	TRBV4-1	TRBJ1-2	.	TGCGCCAGCAGCCAAGATGGCAGGGAGGCCTATGGCTACACCTTC	CASSQDGREAYGYTF